A few counts support the clone carrying this TCR beta chain. The sample is drawn from a study of shared clonotypes between healthy human individuals. Genomic DNA for unsorted samples was obtained from around 97 million PBMCs. The test was conducted at deep level. Methods used by the authors: For the immunoSEQ data, sequences were junction-only without quality scores, so filtering differed. The protocol was immunoSEQ multiplex PCR, while the TCRdb copy is restricted to in-frame clones and leaves out a portion. The D gene and trimming were derived from the DNA, and the V and J assignments and clone size from that table. The sample consists of about half a million clones, 65% to 80% of them appearing once. Source material: PBMCs. This receptor was obtained from a middle-aged woman in good health. Some clones in this sample may be carry-over from other donors' samples.

The CDR3 loop reads CASSSTGGYEQYF. The CDR3 DNA is TGTGCCAGTAGTAGTACAGGGGGCTACGAGCAGTACTTC. The rearrangement links TRBV19 to TRBJ2-7; 8 bases are a match to TRBD1. Germline loops: CDR1 LNHDA, CDR2 SQIVND (reference sequence). The trim removed 4 bases at V and 3 bases at J, leaving 2 bases unmatched. The CDR3 contains 13 residues.